A single sample is the source of the 10 T cell receptor beta chains below, sequenced in a study of OX40 agonist ivuxolimab in advanced cancers. This table comes from immunoSEQ multiplex PCR, and its TCRdb copy is limited to in-frame clones, with some not included. There are some 70,000 clones in the sample; around 89% occur only once, and under 1% lies in the top ten. The sample consisted of CD4+ or CD8+ T cells sorted from blood, taken in a trial of the OX40 agonist ivuxolimab. The receptors here all came from an adult with an advanced solid tumor such as melanoma, head and neck, liver or kidney cancer.

V usage is TRBV10-3 and J usage is TRBJ2-5; 11 positions match TRBD2. Germline CDR1 is ENHRY and CDR2 is SYGVKD. This CDR3 comprises 16 residues. V gave up 0 bases and J gave up 2 bases; unmatched junction bases: 2. CDR3 nucleotide sequence: TGTGCCATCAGTGAGTCCTTAGCGGGAGGGCAAGAGACCCAGTACTTC. Translation gives CAISESLAGGQETQYF.

The V gene is TRBV18, the J gene TRBJ2-7, with D possibly called TRBD1 or TRBD2 (5 bases each). The CDR3 consists of 14 residues. V was pared by 0 bases and J by 0 bases, with 6 bases between. The V gene's germline CDR1 is KGHSH and CDR2 LQKENI. CDR3 protein: CASSPPGVSYEQYF. In nucleotides, the CDR3 is TGTGCCAGCTCACCACCGGGGGTCTCCTACGAGCAGTACTTC.

The chain uses TRBV6-5 and TRBJ2-7; 7 nucleotides align to TRBD2. The CDR3 has 14 residues. The V gene's germline CDR1 is MNHEY and CDR2 SVGAGI. Trimming cost V 2 bases and J 2 bases; bases outside gene matches: 3. In DNA form, the CDR3 reads TGTGCCAGCAGTTACACGGGGGGAACCTACGAGCAGTACTTC. Amino acid sequence: CASSYTGGTYEQYF.

The chain couples TRBV15 to TRBJ2-5; D may be TRBD1 (6 bases). V lost 0 bases to trimming and J lost 2 bases, with 10 bases between them. Per the germline V gene, CDR1 is LNHNV and CDR2 is YYDKDF (reference sequence). The CDR3 consists of 15 residues. The CDR3 protein is CATSRDLTGQETQYF. The CDR3 DNA follows: TGTGCCACCAGCAGAGATCTAACAGGGCAAGAGACCCAGTACTTC.

CDR3 coding DNA: TGTGCTAGTGCCCGCACAGGGAGTTCCTACAATGAGCAGTTCTTC. Translated: CASARTGSSYNEQFF. The chain couples TRBV12-5 to TRBJ2-1, with D perhaps matching TRBD1 (6 bases). The germline gives CDR1 LGHNT, CDR2 FRNRAP. The CDR3 consists of 15 residues. Trimming stripped 7 bases from V and 1 base from J, with 14 bases between.

This clone was detected only once. The J gene is TRBJ1-2, the V gene TRBV7-9, with a tentative D call TRBD1 (6 bases). Germline-derived CDR1 and CDR2 are SEHNR and FQNEAQ (reference sequence). The CDR3 has 14 amino acids. V dropped 5 bases and J dropped 8 bases, with 18 bases sitting between them. CDR3 sequence reads: CASSRTGRGGGYTF. CDR3 DNA: TGTGCCAGCAGCAGAACAGGGCGGGGTGGGGGCTACACCTTC.

This chain joins TRBV29-1 and TRBJ2-5; D remains ambiguous. CDR1 is SQVTM, CDR2 ANQGSEA, per germline. The CDR3 is 11 residues long. The V gene lost 6 bases and the J gene lost 5 bases, with 10 bases spanning the gap. CDR3 DNA sequence: TGCAGCGTCATCTCGTTGGAGACCCAGTACTTC. It encodes CSVISLETQYF.

The chain has TRBV18 and TRBJ1-2, with D perhaps TRBD1 (5 bases). V was clipped by 5 bases and J by 8 bases, with 18 bases between them. Germline CDR1 KGHSH, CDR2 LQKENI. The CDR3 contains 14 residues. CDR3 in amino acids: CASSSGTRREGYTF. The CDR3 nucleotides read TGTGCCAGCTCATCCGGGACGCGCAGGGAGGGCTACACCTTC. The full variable domain, in which reference TRBV18 and TRBJ1-2 provide the parts outside the CDR3, is NAGVMQNPRHLVRRRGQEARLRCSPMKGHSHVYWYRQLPEEGLKFMVYLQKENIIDESGMPKERFSAEFPKEGPSILRIQQVVRGDSAAYFCASSSGTRREGYTFGSGTRLTVV.

As regards this clone: Its ends do not fully match the called genes, so a read error is possible. The sample holds other DNA sequences that translate to the same CDR3. V is TRBV6-5 and J is TRBJ2-7; D ambiguous. Germline V gene lookup returns CDR1 MNHEY and CDR2 SVGAGI. The CDR3 sequence is 16 residues long. The CDR3 nucleotides are TGTGCCAGCAGCTACTCGAGAGTTGGCAGTTCCTACGAGCAGTACTTC. It encodes CASSYSRVGSSYEQYF.

This clone was seen once. V usage is TRBV28 and J usage is TRBJ2-2; TRBD2 matches 9 bases. The germline gives CDR1 MDHEN, CDR2 SYDVKM. V shed 5 bases and J 6 bases; nucleotides not matched to a gene: 10. The CDR3 is made up of 16 amino acids. The CDR3 sequence is CASSPYPGLASGELFF. DNA for the CDR3: TGTGCCAGCAGTCCCTACCCGGGACTAGCCTCCGGGGAGCTGTTTTTT.